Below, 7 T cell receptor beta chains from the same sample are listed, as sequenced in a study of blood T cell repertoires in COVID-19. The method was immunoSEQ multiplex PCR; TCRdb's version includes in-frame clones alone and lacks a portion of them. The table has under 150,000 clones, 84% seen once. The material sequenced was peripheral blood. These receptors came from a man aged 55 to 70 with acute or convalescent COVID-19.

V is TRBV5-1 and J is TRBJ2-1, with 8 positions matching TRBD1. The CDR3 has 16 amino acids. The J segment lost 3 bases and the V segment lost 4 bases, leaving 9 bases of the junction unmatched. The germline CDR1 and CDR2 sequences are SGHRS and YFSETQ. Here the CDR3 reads CASSRQGAIFYNEQFF. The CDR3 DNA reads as TGCGCCAGCAGCCGGCAGGGGGCCATTTTCTACAATGAGCAGTTCTTC.

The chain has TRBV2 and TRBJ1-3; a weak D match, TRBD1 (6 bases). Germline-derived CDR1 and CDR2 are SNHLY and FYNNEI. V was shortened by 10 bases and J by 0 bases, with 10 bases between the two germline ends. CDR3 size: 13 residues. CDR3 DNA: TGTGCCACCAACAGGGTCTCTGGAAACACCATATATTTT. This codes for CATNRVSGNTIYF.

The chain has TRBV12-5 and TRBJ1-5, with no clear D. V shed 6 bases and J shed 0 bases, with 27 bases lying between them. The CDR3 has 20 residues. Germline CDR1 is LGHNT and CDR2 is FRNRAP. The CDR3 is CASGSFHPLLGFYSNQPQHF. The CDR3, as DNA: TGTGCTAGTGGCTCATTTCACCCCCTCCTCGGGTTTTATAGCAATCAGCCCCAGCATTTT.

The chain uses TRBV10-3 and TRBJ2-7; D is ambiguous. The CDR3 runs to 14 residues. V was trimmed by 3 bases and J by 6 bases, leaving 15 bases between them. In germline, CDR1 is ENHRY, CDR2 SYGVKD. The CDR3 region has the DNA TGTGCCATCAGTGAAATATCCGGGTTCGGCGAGCAGTACTTC. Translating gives CAISEISGFGEQYF.

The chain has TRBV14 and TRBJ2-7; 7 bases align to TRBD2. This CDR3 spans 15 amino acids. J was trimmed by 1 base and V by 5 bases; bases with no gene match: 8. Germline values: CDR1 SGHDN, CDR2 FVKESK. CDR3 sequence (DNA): TGTGCCAGCAGCAAAGGGAGGGGCAAATCCTACGAGCAGTACTTC. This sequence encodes CASSKGRGKSYEQYF.

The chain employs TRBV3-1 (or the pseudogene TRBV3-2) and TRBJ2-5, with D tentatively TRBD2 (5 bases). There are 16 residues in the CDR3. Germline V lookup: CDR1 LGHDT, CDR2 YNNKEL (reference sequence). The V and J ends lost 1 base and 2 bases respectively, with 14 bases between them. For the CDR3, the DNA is TGTGCCAGCAGCCAAGGTTTCACAAGCGGACAAGAGACCCAGTACTTC. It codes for CASSQGFTSGQETQYF.

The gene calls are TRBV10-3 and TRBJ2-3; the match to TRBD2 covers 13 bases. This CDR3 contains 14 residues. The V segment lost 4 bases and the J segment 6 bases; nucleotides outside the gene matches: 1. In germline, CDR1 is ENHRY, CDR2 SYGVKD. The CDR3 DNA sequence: TGTGCCATCAGTGGGGGACTAGCGGGGGATACGCAGTATTTT. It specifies CAISGGLAGDTQYF.